The 19 T cell receptor beta chains presented below share a single source sample, sequenced in a study of graft-versus-host responses after intestinal transplantation listed by TCRdb under 2021. Their recognized antigens are unknown. The meaning of the sample's time point label: cells obtained before transplantation from donor or recipient. Libraries were prepared through the immunoSEQ multiplex PCR assay. TCRdb re-hosts the immuneACCESS table, in-frame sequences only. Its copies lack some clones; in the studies checked, an unresolved V gene accounts for under half of them, and the cause for the rest is not known. For this sample the table gives tens of thousands of clones, of which around 90% were detected only once. Of the sample, roughly 3.9% is held by the ten largest clones. The source material was unstimulated CD8+ T cells sorted from spleen or lymph node cells, sampled before transplant. These receptors were collected from a human donor who was the organ donor for an intestinal transplant.

On this clone itself: At one of its ends the junction is not consistent with the germline gene, which may arise from a read error. V and J are TRBV6-1 and TRBJ1-2; D ambiguous. CDR1 is MNHNS and CDR2 is SASEGT in the germline V gene. The CDR3 has 13 residues. The CDR3 here is CASREDSDYGYTF. Written as DNA, the CDR3 is TGTGCCAGCAGGGAAGACTCGGACTATGGCTACACCTTC.

The chain has TRBV11-2 and TRBJ1-6; a possible D gene is TRBD1 (5 bases). Germline lookup yields CDR1 SGHAT and CDR2 FQNNGV. This CDR3 has 14 amino acids. The V end lost 3 bases, the J end lost 6 bases, and 9 bases lay between the germline ends. CDR3 amino acids: CASSFGGSNSPLHF. In DNA, the CDR3 is TGTGCCAGCAGCTTCGGGGGATCTAATTCACCCCTCCACTTT.

V is TRBV7-2 and J is TRBJ2-7; possibly TRBD2 for D (6 bases). Trimming stripped 3 bases from V and 6 bases from J, with 9 bases between. The CDR3 consists of 12 residues. Germline V gene data show CDR1 as SGHTA and CDR2 as FQGNSA. The CDR3 DNA sequence: TGTGCCAGCAGCTTGGGGGGAACCGAGCAGTACGTC. It encodes CASSLGGTEQYV.

This sequence joins TRBV6-5 and TRBJ2-3, with 8 bases fitting TRBD1. The trim removed 3 bases at V and 3 bases at J, leaving 8 bases unmatched. The V gene's germline CDR1 is MNHEY and CDR2 SVGAGI. CDR3 size: 16 residues. CDR3 coding DNA: TGTGCCAGCAGTTATTTCACAGGGGGAGGTACAGATACGCAGTATTTT. It codes for CASSYFTGGGTDTQYF.

This chain links TRBV5-6 with TRBJ2-2, with 8 bases matching TRBD1. Germline V gene data show CDR1 as SGHDT and CDR2 as YYEEEE. This CDR3 is 14 amino acids long. Trimming removed 2 bases from V and 5 bases from J; junction bases left unmatched: 2. CDR3 amino acids: CASSLQGGTGELFF. In nucleotides, the CDR3 is TGTGCCAGCAGCTTACAGGGGGGAACCGGGGAGCTGTTTTTT.

The CDR3 protein is CASSFWTGNQPQHF. CDR3 bases: TGTGCCAGCAGTTTTTGGACAGGGAATCAGCCCCAGCATTTT. The chain is built from TRBV28 and TRBJ1-5; 8 nucleotides align to TRBD1. This CDR3 has 14 residues. Per the germline V gene, CDR1 is MDHEN and CDR2 is SYDVKM. V lost 3 bases, J lost 4 bases, and 2 bases stayed unmatched. Full variable domain (rest looked up from reference TRBV28 and TRBJ1-5): DVKVTQSSRYLVKRTGEKVFLECVQDMDHENMFWYRQDPGLGLRLIYFSYDVKMKEKGDIPEGYSVSREKKERFSLILESASTNQTSMYLCASSFWTGNQPQHFGDGTRLSIL.

This chain uses TRBV4-2 with TRBJ2-1; weak D call: TRBD2 (6 bases). This CDR3 has 17 amino acids. Per the germline V gene, CDR1 is LGHNA and CDR2 is YNFKEQ. V was trimmed by 2 bases and J by 7 bases, leaving 21 bases between them. The chain's CDR3 is CASSQTLVRGEGNEQFF. As DNA, the CDR3 is TGTGCCAGCAGCCAAACCCTAGTGCGGGGTGAGGGGAATGAGCAGTTCTTC.

The chain has TRBV7-9 and TRBJ1-1; 12 positions match TRBD1. V was pared by 4 bases and J by 5 bases, with 2 bases of the junction left unmatched. Germline V gives CDR1 SEHNR, CDR2 FQNEAQ (reference sequence). This CDR3 has 14 amino acids. Here the CDR3 reads CASSWGQGATEAFF. In nucleotides, the CDR3 is TGTGCCAGCAGCTGGGGACAGGGGGCGACTGAAGCTTTCTTT.

The chain recombines TRBV6-4 with TRBJ2-3, with 7 bases fitting TRBD1. Germline values: CDR1 MRHNA, CDR2 SNTAGT. The CDR3 has 13 amino acids. The V segment lost 6 bases and the J segment 6 bases; nucleotides outside the gene matches: 6. CDR3 in DNA: TGTGCCAGCAGCGAGACAGGGTGGGATACGCAGTATTTT. This sequence encodes CASSETGWDTQYF.

This sequence joins TRBV5-4 and TRBJ2-5; 7 bases line up with TRBD1. In germline, CDR1 is SGHNT, CDR2 YYREEE (reference sequence). This CDR3 contains 14 residues. The V and J ends lost 3 bases and 2 bases, in that order; junction bases with no gene match: 4. CDR3 sequence reads: CASSSRDSQETQYF. CDR3 nucleotides: TGTGCCAGCAGCTCCCGGGACAGTCAAGAGACCCAGTACTTC.

This CDR3 reads CSVYREYGEKLFF. The DNA of the CDR3 is TGCAGCGTTTACAGGGAGTACGGTGAAAAACTGTTTTTT. The J gene is TRBJ1-4, the V gene TRBV29-1, with D perhaps matching TRBD1 (6 bases). The germline V and J ends were trimmed by 5 bases and 7 bases, with 14 bases remaining between them. Germline-derived CDR1 and CDR2 are SQVTM and ANQGSEA. The CDR3 runs to 13 residues.

This chain uses TRBV2 with TRBJ1-2; D remains unclear. Trimming stripped 7 bases from V and 0 bases from J, with 6 bases between. This CDR3 contains 12 residues. Germline V gives CDR1 SNHLY, CDR2 FYNNEI. CDR3 protein: CASTGTNYGYTF. CDR3 nucleotides: TGTGCCAGCACCGGGACTAACTATGGCTACACCTTC.

V gene TRBV6-5 combines with J gene TRBJ2-3; possibly TRBD2 for D (6 bases). The V and J ends lost 7 bases and 4 bases respectively, with 12 bases between them. Germline V gives CDR1 MNHEY, CDR2 SVGAGI. The CDR3 spans 13 residues. As DNA, the CDR3 is TGTGCCAGCACAGGGAGGAAGGCAGATACGCAGTATTTT. Translation: CASTGRKADTQYF.

The chain carries TRBV19 and TRBJ1-4; D ambiguous. This CDR3 has 11 amino acids. V was pared by 11 bases and J by 6 bases, with 10 bases between. In germline, CDR1 is LNHDA, CDR2 SQIVND (reference sequence). The chain's CDR3 is CASRRDEKLFF. The CDR3 DNA follows: TGTGCCTCCCGACGGGATGAAAAACTGTTTTTT.

This chain connects TRBV10-3 to TRBJ1-2; 7 bases match TRBD1. Germline V gene data show CDR1 as ENHRY and CDR2 as SYGVKD. The CDR3 loop spans 21 amino acids. The V segment lost 1 base and the J segment 3 bases; nucleotides outside the gene matches: 23. CDR3 coding DNA: TGTGCCATCAGTGAGTTTCCCCGGCGGGACAGCGACCTCACTTGGTACTATGGCTACACCTTC. Translation: CAISEFPRRDSDLTWYYGYTF.

This chain uses TRBV27 with TRBJ2-2, with D unclear. Trimming took 8 bases from V and 3 from J, leaving 7 bases between them. CDR1 MNHEY and CDR2 SMNVEV come from the germline V gene (reference sequence). The CDR3 is 12 amino acids. This CDR3 reads CASARDTGELFF. The CDR3 DNA reads as TGTGCCAGCGCCCGGGACACCGGGGAGCTGTTTTTT.

The V and J genes are TRBV7-9 and TRBJ1-1, with D tentatively TRBD1 (6 bases). The V end was cut by 4 bases, the J end by 0 bases, with 18 bases between. CDR1 and CDR2 (germline): SEHNR, FQNEAQ (reference sequence). CDR3 size: 17 residues. CDR3 sequence (DNA): TGTGCCAGCAGCTCACCCTTCGGACAGTCCATGAACACTGAAGCTTTCTTT. It translates to CASSSPFGQSMNTEAFF.

The genes are TRBV28 and TRBJ1-2; 8 nucleotides line up with TRBD1. J gave up 5 bases and V 5 bases, and 10 bases lay outside the gene matches. The CDR3 consists of 15 residues. Germline V CDR1 and CDR2: MDHEN, SYDVKM. The CDR3 is CASSNPIQGAYGYTF. The CDR3 nucleotides read TGTGCCAGCAGTAATCCAATCCAGGGGGCTTATGGCTACACCTTC.

The V and J genes are TRBV4-2 and TRBJ1-3, with 8 bases fitting TRBD1. This CDR3 comprises 14 residues. V lost 3 bases and J lost 8; bases outside the gene matches: 6. Per the germline V gene, CDR1 is LGHNA and CDR2 is YNFKEQ. CDR3 sequence: CASSQLDRAHTIYF. Here the CDR3 DNA reads TGTGCCAGCAGCCAGTTGGACAGGGCGCACACCATATATTTT.